One sample yielded the 25 T cell receptor beta chains listed below, sequenced in a study of vaccination effects on CD4 cells after COVID-19. On day 10 of culture, CD4+ T cells were separated out. According to PCR results, the person was infected with SARS-CoV-2 between March and December 2020. Each participant was given two doses of one vaccine (BNT162b2 or mRNA-1273). The antigens these receptors bind are not known. The data were produced by immunoSEQ multiplex PCR, yet TCRdb's version contains in-frame clones alone and is incomplete. The data hold 30,000 to 40,000 clones, with roughly 80% observed a single time. Sample: CD4+ T cells from PBMCs cultured without peptide, taken after COVID-19 vaccination. These receptors all stem from a human donor who had a prior SARS-CoV-2 infection.

V and J are TRBV19 and TRBJ2-1; 7 nucleotides match TRBD2. Germline V lookup: CDR1 LNHDA, CDR2 SQIVND (reference sequence). V dropped 6 bases and J dropped 0; count of bases not matched to a gene: 11. The CDR3 is made up of 17 amino acids. The CDR3 bases are TGTGCCAGTAGCCCTGGGACTATCCGGAGCTCCTACAATGAGCAGTTCTTC. Residues: CASSPGTIRSSYNEQFF.

This clone came up a few times. The genes are TRBV10-3 and TRBJ2-7; tentative D call: TRBD2 (6 bases). V was cut by 0 bases and J by 5 bases, with 17 bases left in between. CDR3 length: 16 residues. Looked up from germline, CDR1 is ENHRY and CDR2 is SYGVKD. This chain's CDR3 is CAISESHASAGNEQYF. CDR3 nucleotides: TGTGCCATCAGTGAGTCGCATGCTAGCGCGGGCAACGAGCAGTACTTC.

There are a few counts of this clone. The chain recombines TRBV4-2 with TRBJ2-3; D is possibly TRBD2 (6 bases). The CDR3 is 16 residues long. The V and J ends lost 4 bases and 5 bases respectively, with 19 bases between them. Germline CDR1 and CDR2: LGHNA and YNFKEQ. The CDR3 DNA is TGTGCCAGCAGCCTAGCGCGTCGGGAGAGGGAAGATACGCAGTATTTT. It translates to CASSLARREREDTQYF.

This clone is medium-sized within its sample. V gene TRBV3-1 (or the pseudogene TRBV3-2) combines with J gene TRBJ2-6; 9 nucleotides align to TRBD2. Germline trimming cut 1 base from V and 0 bases from J; bases unmatched to any gene: 4. Germline CDR1 and CDR2: LGHDT and YNNKEL (reference sequence). The CDR3 consists of 18 residues. Here the CDR3 reads CASSQVAGAPSGANVLTF. The DNA of the CDR3 is TGTGCCAGCAGCCAAGTAGCGGGGGCCCCCTCTGGGGCCAACGTCCTGACTTTC.

The genes are TRBV7-9 and TRBJ1-1; no reliable D call. Germline V lookup: CDR1 SEHNR, CDR2 FQNEAQ (reference sequence). This CDR3 has 16 amino acids. Between the trimmed V and J ends, which lost 2 bases and 1 base, there was a span of 14 bases. This CDR3 reads CASSLRWGARNTEAFF. The CDR3 DNA is TGTGCCAGCAGCTTACGTTGGGGAGCTAGGAACACTGAAGCTTTCTTT.

The rearrangement joins TRBV7-2 to TRBJ2-1; a possible D gene is TRBD2 (6 bases). V lost 4 bases to trimming and J lost 15 bases, with 22 bases between them. There are 14 residues in the CDR3. The germline V gene encodes CDR1 SGHTA and CDR2 FQGNSA. The DNA of the CDR3 is TGTGCCAGCAGCTCGACCCCCCCCGGGGGATTCTGGTTCTTC. It specifies CASSSTPPGGFWFF.

The chain uses TRBV18 and TRBJ2-5; D is possibly TRBD2 (5 bases). This CDR3 contains 13 residues. V shed 6 bases and J shed 4 bases, with 12 bases lying between them. In germline, CDR1 is KGHSH, CDR2 LQKENI. The CDR3 coding sequence is TGTGCCAGCTCCTTTCTAGCCCTAGAGACCCAGTACTTC. It translates to CASSFLALETQYF.

The DNA for the CDR3 is TGTGCCAGCAGCTTAGCAGGGGGCCAAGAGACCCAGTACTTC. It yields the protein CASSLAGGQETQYF. V is TRBV7-2 and J is TRBJ2-5, with a weak D call TRBD1 (6 bases). V lost 0 bases to trimming and J lost 1 base, with 6 bases between them. In germline, CDR1 is SGHTA, CDR2 FQGNSA. The CDR3 extends over 14 amino acids.

The rearrangement joins TRBV3-1 (or the pseudogene TRBV3-2) to TRBJ1-4; D is perhaps TRBD1 (5 bases). The CDR3 covers 16 residues. Germline loops: CDR1 LGHDT, CDR2 YNNKEL (reference sequence). The V gene lost 2 bases and the J gene lost 0 bases, with 10 bases spanning the gap. CDR3 bases: TGTGCCAGCAGCCAATCCGGGGCCTCAACTAATGAAAAACTGTTTTTT. It is translated as CASSQSGASTNEKLFF.

CDR3 sequence (DNA): TGTGCCAGCAGCTTAAAAGGGACAGCGAACACCGGGGAGCTGTTTTTT. Translating gives CASSLKGTANTGELFF. The chain combines TRBV7-9 with TRBJ2-2; 7 nucleotides match TRBD1. Germline CDR1 and CDR2: SEHNR and FQNEAQ (reference sequence). V gave up 2 bases and J gave up 0 bases; unmatched junction bases: 3. The CDR3 has 16 residues.

The chain couples TRBV5-1 to TRBJ2-5; D is possibly TRBD1 (6 bases). Germline CDR1 and CDR2: SGHRS and YFSETQ. V lost 2 bases, J lost 5 bases, and 16 bases lay in between. The CDR3 extends over 15 amino acids. CDR3 sequence reads: CASSFTVDRSETQYF. The CDR3 bases are TGCGCCAGCAGCTTTACTGTGGACAGATCGGAGACCCAGTACTTC.

The chain joins TRBV4-1 to TRBJ2-5, with a possible D match to TRBD2 (6 bases). The CDR3 sequence is 16 residues long. Germline V gene data show CDR1 as MGHRA and CDR2 as YSYEKL. V lost 4 bases, J lost 1 base, and 16 bases lay in between. The CDR3 sequence: CASSPPGRRAQETQYF. CDR3 nucleotide sequence: TGCGCCAGCAGCCCCCCAGGCCGGAGGGCCCAAGAGACCCAGTACTTC.

The chain couples TRBV10-3 to TRBJ2-3; D is undetermined. CDR3 length equals 12 residues. The V gene's germline CDR1 is ENHRY and CDR2 SYGVKD. The ends were cut back, 7 bases at V and 14 bases at J, with 19 bases in the middle. The CDR3 loop is CAIMGLGPPMYF. CDR3 coding DNA: TGTGCCATCATGGGTCTGGGTCCCCCCATGTATTTT.

V and J are TRBV28 and TRBJ2-1; 11 bases agree with TRBD2. The V segment lost 2 bases and the J segment 4 bases; nucleotides outside the gene matches: 10. The length of the CDR3 is 18 residues. In germline, CDR1 is MDHEN, CDR2 SYDVKM. CDR3 DNA sequence: TGTGCCAGCAGTTTACTAGCGGGAGGTAGGGGAGTGTACAATGAGCAGTTCTTC. Encoded protein: CASSLLAGGRGVYNEQFF.

The genes are TRBV10-3 and TRBJ1-1, with a weak D call TRBD1 (5 bases). Germline CDR1 ENHRY, CDR2 SYGVKD. This CDR3 contains 14 residues. V was trimmed by 11 bases and J by 4 bases, leaving 20 bases between them. The CDR3, as DNA: TGTGCCTCCCATCAGGCAGGGAGGAGCACTGAAGCTTTCTTT. Encoded protein: CASHQAGRSTEAFF.

J is TRBJ2-7 and V is TRBV7-8; D not certain. V lost 9 bases to trimming and J lost 2 bases, with 17 bases between them. The CDR3 runs to 14 residues. Germline V gene data show CDR1 as SGHVS and CDR2 as FQNEAQ. The CDR3 spells CASTVGRLTYEQYF. DNA of the CDR3: TGTGCCAGTACAGTGGGCAGGTTAACCTACGAGCAGTACTTC.

CDR3 in DNA: TGTGCCAGCAGCTTAATGGTGGCGGGAGCGGGCGATACGCAGTATTTT. Translating gives CASSLMVAGAGDTQYF. The chain joins TRBV7-3 to TRBJ2-3; 7 bases agree with TRBD2. This CDR3 region has 16 residues. V dropped 1 base and J dropped 6; count of bases not matched to a gene: 10. Per germline, CDR1 SGHTA and CDR2 FQGTGA.

The V gene is TRBV23-1, the J gene TRBJ1-4; 9 bases are shared with TRBD1. TRBV23-1 is recorded as an ORF, its role being uncertain. This CDR3 spans 17 amino acids. V trimming: 4 bases; J trimming: 5 bases; junction bases outside the gene matches: 11. DNA for the CDR3: TGCGCCAGCAGTCGAACAGGGGGCGGCCCTAAGAATGAAAAACTGTTTTTT. Translation: CASSRTGGGPKNEKLFF.

This clone is medium-sized (0.01 to 0.1%) by share. This CDR3 reads CASSDSSGGYTEAFF. In DNA form, the CDR3 reads TGTGCCAGCAGTGACTCATCAGGGGGCTACACTGAAGCTTTCTTT. V gene TRBV6-4 combines with J gene TRBJ1-1; 8 bases are a match to TRBD1. This CDR3 has 15 amino acids. Germline V gives CDR1 MRHNA, CDR2 SNTAGT. Losses at the gene ends were 0 bases for V and 3 bases for J; bases not matched to a gene: 3.

This clone was detected only a few times. The chain employs TRBV11-2 and TRBJ2-1; 11 bases line up with TRBD2. Germline assignment: CDR1 SGHAT and CDR2 FQNNGV. V lost 7 bases to trimming and J lost 3 bases; unmatched junction nucleotides: 8. The CDR3 runs 16 residues. CDR3: CASTPIGTSGYNEQFF. CDR3 in DNA: TGTGCCAGCACCCCCATCGGGACTAGCGGCTACAATGAGCAGTTCTTC.

The table lists this clone with a count of one. CDR3 region: CASSRRTSGGVAKNIQYF. In DNA form, the CDR3 reads TGTGCCAGCAGCCGAAGGACTAGCGGGGGGGTAGCCAAAAACATTCAGTACTTC. This chain uses TRBV11-2 with TRBJ2-4; 15 bases line up with TRBD2. Germline V gene data show CDR1 as SGHAT and CDR2 as FQNNGV. Trimming cost V 5 bases and J 0 bases; bases outside gene matches: 5. The CDR3 runs 18 residues.

V usage is TRBV19 and J usage is TRBJ2-4, with D possibly called TRBD1 or TRBD2 (5 bases each). Germline V gene sequence: CDR1 LNHDA, CDR2 SQIVND (reference sequence). Trimming removed 5 bases at V and 0 bases at J, with 20 bases between. This CDR3 contains 18 residues. The CDR3: CASSPLPGTGIAKNIQYF. The CDR3 DNA reads TGTGCCAGTAGTCCGCTGCCCGGGACGGGAATAGCCAAAAACATTCAGTACTTC.

The chain is built from TRBV24-1 and TRBJ2-5; TRBD1 matches 9 bases. Per the germline V gene, CDR1 is KGHDR and CDR2 is SFDVKD. The trim removed 3 bases at V and 3 bases at J, leaving 1 base unmatched. The length of the CDR3 is 14 residues. The CDR3 loop reads CATSDGQGKETQYF. DNA of the CDR3: TGTGCCACCAGTGATGGACAGGGGAAAGAGACCCAGTACTTC.

V usage is TRBV7-2 and J usage is TRBJ2-7; D might be TRBD2 (5 bases). The CDR3 spans 15 residues. The V gene's germline CDR1 is SGHTA and CDR2 FQGNSA. V was shortened by 4 bases and J by 2 bases, with 15 bases between the two germline ends. This CDR3 reads CASSSAPNGAYEQYF. In nucleotides, the CDR3 is TGTGCCAGCAGCTCGGCACCCAACGGGGCCTACGAGCAGTACTTC.

As to this clone: A junction end diverges from the germline sequence, so it may reflect a read error. V usage is TRBV7-7 and J usage is TRBJ1-1; a possible D gene is TRBD1 (5 bases). Germline lookup yields CDR1 SSHAT and CDR2 FNYEAQ (reference sequence). CDR3 length: 13 residues. CDR3 in amino acids: CASSLAQDTEAFF. The CDR3 DNA sequence: TGTGCTAGCAGCTTAGCACAGGACACTGAAGCTTTCTTT.